This T cell receptor beta chain was observed in a study of somatic mutations in cytotoxic T cells in rheumatoid arthritis. Study outcomes and limitations: Age-matched healthy controls and rheumatoid arthritis patients had CD8+ T-cell clonality that did not differ significantly.

Purity of the CD4+ and CD8+ cells, isolated by positive magnetic bead selection, was checked by flow cytometry. In the study's own analysis: Some patient CD8+ clones were larger than 1%, and these rarely matched published virus-specific TCRB sequences. TCRdb's copy holds only in-frame clones and misses some; the assay was immunoSEQ multiplex PCR. V, J and clone size were drawn from that table, and D and trimming were deduced from the DNA. The repertoire consists of approximately 20,000 clones, with about four fifths occurring once and the leading ten covering approximately 11%. Trimming at V came to 7 bases and at J to 2 bases, leaving 5 bases not matched to a gene. Looked up from germline, CDR1 is SNHLY and CDR2 is FYNNEI. The CDR3 spans 13 residues. Note on this clone: Its antigen is as yet unknown.

Sequencing was carried out using CD8+ T cells sorted from blood. J is TRBJ2-7 and V is TRBV2, with 7 positions matching TRBD1. This receptor was obtained from a man aged 18-30 years with rheumatoid arthritis. The CDR3 sequence is CASKGQGAYEQYF. Written as DNA, the CDR3 is TGTGCCAGCAAGGGTCAGGGGGCCTACGAGCAGTACTTC.